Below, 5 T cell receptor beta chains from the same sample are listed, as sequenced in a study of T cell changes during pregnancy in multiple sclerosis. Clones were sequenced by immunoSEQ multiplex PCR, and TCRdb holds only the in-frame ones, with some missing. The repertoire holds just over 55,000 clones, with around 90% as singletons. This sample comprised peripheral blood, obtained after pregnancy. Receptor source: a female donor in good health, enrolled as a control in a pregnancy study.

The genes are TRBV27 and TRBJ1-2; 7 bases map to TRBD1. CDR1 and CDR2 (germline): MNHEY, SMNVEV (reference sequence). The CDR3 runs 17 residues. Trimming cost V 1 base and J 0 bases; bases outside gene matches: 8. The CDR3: CASSLLGTAQANYGYTF. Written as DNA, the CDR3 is TGTGCCAGCAGTTTATTAGGGACAGCCCAAGCTAACTATGGCTACACCTTC.

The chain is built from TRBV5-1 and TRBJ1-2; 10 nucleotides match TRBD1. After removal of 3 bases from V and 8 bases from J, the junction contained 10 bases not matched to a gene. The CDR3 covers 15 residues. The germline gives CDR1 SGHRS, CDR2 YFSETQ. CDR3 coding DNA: TGCGCCAGCAGCTCCTTAACCGGGACAGGGGACGGCTACACCTTC. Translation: CASSSLTGTGDGYTF.

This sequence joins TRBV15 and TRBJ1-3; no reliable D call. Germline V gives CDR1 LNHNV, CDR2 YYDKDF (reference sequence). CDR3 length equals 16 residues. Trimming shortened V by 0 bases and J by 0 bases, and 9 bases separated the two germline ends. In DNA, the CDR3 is TGTGCCACCAGCAGAGATCCATCGGTCTCTGGAAACACCATATATTTT. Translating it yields CATSRDPSVSGNTIYF. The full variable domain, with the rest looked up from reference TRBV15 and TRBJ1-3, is DAMVIQNPRYQVTQFGKPVTLSCSQTLNHNVMYWYQQKSSQAPKLLFHYYDKDFNNEADTPDNFQSRRPNTSFCFLDIRSPGLGDTAMYLCATSRDPSVSGNTIYFGEGSWLTVV.

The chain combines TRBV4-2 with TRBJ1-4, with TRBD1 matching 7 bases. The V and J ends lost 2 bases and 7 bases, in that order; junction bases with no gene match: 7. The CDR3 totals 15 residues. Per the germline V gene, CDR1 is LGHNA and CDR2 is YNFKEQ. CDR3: CASSQNRGEGEKLFF. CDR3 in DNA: TGTGCCAGCAGCCAAAACAGGGGAGAGGGTGAAAAACTGTTTTTT.

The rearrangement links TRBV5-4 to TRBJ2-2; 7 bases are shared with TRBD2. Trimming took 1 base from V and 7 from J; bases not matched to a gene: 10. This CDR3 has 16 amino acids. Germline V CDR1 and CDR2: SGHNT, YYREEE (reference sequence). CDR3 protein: CASSLRGGREVGELFF. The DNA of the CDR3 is TGTGCCAGCAGCTTGCGGGGCGGGAGAGAGGTCGGGGAGCTGTTTTTT.